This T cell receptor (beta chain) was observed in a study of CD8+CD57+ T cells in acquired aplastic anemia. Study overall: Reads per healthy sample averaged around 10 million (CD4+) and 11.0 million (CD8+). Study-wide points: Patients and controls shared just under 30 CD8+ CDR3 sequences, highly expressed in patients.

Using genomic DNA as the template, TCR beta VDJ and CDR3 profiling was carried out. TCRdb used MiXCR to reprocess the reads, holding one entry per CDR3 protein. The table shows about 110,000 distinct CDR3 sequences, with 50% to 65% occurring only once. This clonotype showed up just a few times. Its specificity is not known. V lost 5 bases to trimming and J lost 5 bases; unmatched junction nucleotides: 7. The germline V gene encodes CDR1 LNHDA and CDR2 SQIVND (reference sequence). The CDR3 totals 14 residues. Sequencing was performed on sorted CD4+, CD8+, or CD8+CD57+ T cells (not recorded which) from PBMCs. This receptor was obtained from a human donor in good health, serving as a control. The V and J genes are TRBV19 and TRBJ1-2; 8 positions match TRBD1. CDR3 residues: CASSRGQGGYGYTF. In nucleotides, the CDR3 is TGTGCCAGTAGTCGTGGACAGGGAGGATATGGCTACACCTTC.